These 5 T cell receptor beta chains came from one sample sequenced in a study of blood T cell repertoires in COVID-19. The method was immunoSEQ multiplex PCR; TCRdb's version includes in-frame clones alone and lacks a portion of them. The sample has fewer than 250,000 clones, under 90% seen once; the top ten hold 5.5% to 8%. Sample: peripheral blood. These receptors were collected from a man aged 60 to 75 who had recovered from COVID-19.

The V and J genes are TRBV15 and TRBJ2-7, with 7 bases identical to TRBD1. With V trimmed by 1 base and J by 11 bases, 11 bases remained unmatched. The CDR3 runs 14 residues. Looked up from germline, CDR1 is LNHNV and CDR2 is YYDKDF (reference sequence). CDR3 DNA: TGTGCCACCAGCAGAGGACAGGGAATCTCTCAGAAGTACTTC. Its translation is CATSRGQGISQKYF. Complete variable domain (other parts from reference TRBV15 and TRBJ2-7): DAMVIQNPRYQVTQFGKPVTLSCSQTLNHNVMYWYQQKSSQAPKLLFHYYDKDFNNEADTPDNFQSRRPNTSFCFLDIRSPGLGDTAMYLCATSRGQGISQKYFGPGTRLTVT.

The genes are TRBV28 and TRBJ1-2; D is perhaps TRBD1 (5 bases). Germline lookup yields CDR1 MDHEN and CDR2 SYDVKM. The CDR3 is made up of 10 amino acids. V was clipped by 8 bases and J by 4 bases, with 5 bases between them. CDR3 DNA: TGTGCCAGCGACAGCTATGGCTACACCTTC. Translating gives CASDSYGYTF.

The J gene is TRBJ1-2, the V gene TRBV12-3 or TRBV12-4, with 7 bases aligning to TRBD1. CDR3 length equals 13 residues. With V trimmed by 6 bases and J by 4 bases, 5 bases remained unmatched. The chain's CDR3 is CASRTGTAYGYTF. CDR3 DNA sequence: TGTGCCAGCAGGACCGGGACAGCCTATGGCTACACCTTC.

J is TRBJ2-7 and V is TRBV19; the D gene is possibly TRBD1 (7 bases). CDR3 length: 16 residues. CDR1 and CDR2 from the germline V gene are LNHDA and SQIVND (reference sequence). V lost 5 bases and J lost 3, with 20 bases in between. In DNA form, the CDR3 reads TGTGCCAGTAGTCCAGGGGGGACTCAACGTAACTACGAGCAGTACTTC. Encoded protein: CASSPGGTQRNYEQYF.

This chain links TRBV15 with TRBJ2-3, with D perhaps matching TRBD2 (6 bases). In germline, CDR1 is LNHNV, CDR2 YYDKDF (reference sequence). The CDR3 extends over 14 amino acids. V was shortened by 5 bases and J by 2 bases, with 11 bases between the two germline ends. This chain's CDR3 is CATSSGLNTDTQYF. The CDR3 nucleotides are TGTGCCACCAGCTCTGGACTAAACACAGATACGCAGTATTTT.